This T cell receptor (beta chain) was sequenced in a study of STAT3 mutations in large granular lymphocyte leukemia. Turning to the study itself: Among longitudinally sequenced T-LGLL patients, roughly half had canonical activating STAT3 mutations detected. Study-wide points: At least one immunodominant TCR beta clonotype appeared in every T-cell large granular lymphocyte leukemia patient. Some patients had persisting codominant clonotypes that could mask small clones. Suggested: STAT3 mutation was not the ancestral event for these clonal expansions.

Comment on this clone: What it recognizes is unknown.

Assay used: immunoSEQ multiplex PCR; TCRdb lists only in-frame clones, some missing. The sample carries roughly 22,000 clones, around 93% recorded once. This receptor was identified in a man aged 35-49 years with T-cell large granular lymphocyte leukemia. Some clones in this sample may be carry-over from other donors' samples. The sequenced material came from peripheral blood mononuclear cells.

CDR3 sequence (DNA): TGTGCCTGGAGTGTAGGGCACAACTACGAGCAGTACTTC. Translated, it gives CAWSVGHNYEQYF. The V call is TRBV30, the J call TRBJ2-7; D not resolved. The CDR3 loop spans 13 amino acids. Per the germline V gene, CDR1 is GTSNPN and CDR2 is SVGIG (reference sequence). The ends were cut back, 0 bases at V and 3 bases at J, with 9 bases in the middle.